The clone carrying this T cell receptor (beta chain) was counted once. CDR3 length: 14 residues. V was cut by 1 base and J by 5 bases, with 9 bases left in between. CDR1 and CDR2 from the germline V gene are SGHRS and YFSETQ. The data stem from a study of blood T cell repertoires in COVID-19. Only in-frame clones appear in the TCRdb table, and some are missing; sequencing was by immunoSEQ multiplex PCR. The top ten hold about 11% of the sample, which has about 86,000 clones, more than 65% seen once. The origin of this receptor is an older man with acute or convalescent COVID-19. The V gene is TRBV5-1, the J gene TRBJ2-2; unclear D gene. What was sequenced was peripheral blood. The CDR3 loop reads CASSLTVGTGELFF. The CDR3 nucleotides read TGCGCCAGCAGCTTGACAGTTGGGACCGGGGAGCTGTTTTTT.